The rows below give T cell receptor beta chains drawn from one sample of a study of CD8+ T cells in alopecia areata. This table comes from immunoSEQ multiplex PCR, and its TCRdb copy is limited to in-frame clones, with some not included. The data hold some 100,000 clones, with 55% to 65% observed a single time. Sequencing was done on a sample of CD4+ T cells sorted from blood. Receptors were obtained from a human donor in good health. The CDR3 runs from the conserved cysteine through the conserved F or W. The D gene is left open where the match is weak. Expanded clones are given a class, and other clones once, few, many or no size at all.

D gene,J gene,V gene,clone size,CDR3 protein,CDR3 DNA
TRBD2,TRBJ2-1,TRBV29-1,NA,CSVPSGRGNEQFF,TGCAGCGTTCCGAGCGGGCGGGGGAATGAGCAGTTCTTC
NA,TRBJ1-6,TRBV4-1,NA,CASSPAPNSPLHF,TGCGCCAGCAGCCCAGCCCCTAATTCACCCCTCCACTTT
NA,TRBJ1-1,TRBV9,few,CASSVVGTEAFF,TGTGCCAGCAGCGTAGTAGGTACTGAAGCTTTCTTT
NA,TRBJ2-7,TRBV5-7,few,CASSWAGEDPYEQYF,TGTGCCAGCAGCTGGGCCGGCGAAGACCCCTACGAGCAGTACTTC
TRBD1,TRBJ2-5,TRBV9,NA,CASSRYGQGREQYF,TGTGCCAGCAGCCGTTACGGACAGGGCCGAGAGCAGTACTTC
NA,TRBJ2-7,TRBV20-1,NA,CSALGDEQYF,TGCAGTGCTCTAGGGGATGAGCAGTACTTC
TRBD1,TRBJ2-1,TRBV29-1,few,CSVEDIARQGSYNEQFF,TGCAGCGTTGAAGATATCGCGAGACAGGGGAGCTACAATGAGCAGTTCTTC
TRBD2,TRBJ2-3,TRBV7-2,NA,CASSSVTSGWADTQYF,TGTGCCAGCAGCTCCGTGACTAGCGGGTGGGCAGATACGCAGTATTTT
NA,TRBJ1-2,TRBV30,NA,CAWSERRSGGYTF,TGTGCCTGGAGTGAACGGCGATCAGGTGGCTACACCTTC
TRBD2,TRBJ2-7,TRBV5-6,NA,CASSLFVGLATYEQYF,TGTGCCAGCAGCTTGTTCGTAGGACTAGCGACCTACGAGCAGTACTTC
NA,TRBJ2-3,TRBV10-3,NA,CAIRGEPTSDTQYF,TGTGCCATCAGGGGGGAGCCGACCTCCGATACGCAGTATTTT
NA,TRBJ1-6,TRBV11-1,NA,CASSLLRGNSPLHF,TGTGCCAGCAGCTTACTCCGGGGAAATTCACCCCTCCACTTT
TRBD2,TRBJ2-1,TRBV5-6,once,CASSLARTSGGVDEQFF,TGTGCCAGCAGCTTGGCCCGGACTAGCGGGGGGGTTGATGAGCAGTTCTTC
TRBD2,TRBJ2-4,TRBV29-1,few,CSVDGLAGGKNIQYF,TGCAGCGTTGACGGACTAGCGGGGGGGAAAAACATTCAGTACTTC
TRBD1,TRBJ2-1,TRBV11-3,NA,CASSFEFRGYEQFF,TGTGCCAGCAGCTTTGAATTCAGGGGGTATGAGCAGTTCTTC
TRBD2,TRBJ2-1,TRBV6-1,NA,CASSVALLGGTYNEQFF,TGTGCCAGCAGTGTGGCATTGCTGGGGGGGACCTACAATGAGCAGTTCTTC
NA,TRBJ2-7,TRBV20-1,NA,CSVGTYEQYF,TGCAGTGTTGGGACCTACGAGCAGTACTTC
NA,TRBJ2-3,TRBV30,NA,CAWSFQNTDTQYF,TGTGCCTGGAGTTTTCAAAACACAGATACGCAGTATTTT
NA,TRBJ1-1,TRBV2,few,CASSERPASNTEAFF,TGTGCCAGCAGTGAAAGGCCGGCCTCCAACACTGAAGCTTTCTTT
NA,TRBJ2-6,TRBV5-6,NA,CASSTLSGANVLTF,TGTGCCAGCAGCACTCTCTCTGGGGCCAACGTCCTGACTTTC
TRBD1,TRBJ1-1,TRBV19,few,CASILTGVSSEAFF,TGTGCCAGTATCCTCACAGGGGTGTCCTCTGAAGCTTTCTTT
NA,TRBJ1-1,TRBV7-9,NA,CASSPRIVEGTGTEAFF,TGTGCCAGCAGCCCTCGTATAGTGGAAGGGACGGGGACTGAAGCTTTCTTT
TRBD1,TRBJ2-1,TRBV4-2,NA,CASSQSPDRGTYNEQFF,TGTGCCAGCAGCCAGTCCCCGGACAGGGGCACCTACAATGAGCAGTTCTTC
TRBD1,TRBJ1-2,TRBV30,NA,CAWTEDRGHYGYTF,TGTGCCTGGACCGAGGACAGGGGGCACTATGGCTACACCTTC
TRBD1,TRBJ2-3,TRBV2,NA,CASRKDRETDTQYF,TGTGCCAGCAGGAAGGACAGGGAGACAGATACGCAGTATTTT
TRBD1,TRBJ1-6,TRBV5-1,NA,CASSLGRDRGHSPLHF,TGCGCCAGCAGCTTGGGACGGGACAGGGGCCATTCACCCCTCCACTTT
NA,TRBJ2-7,TRBV5-1,NA,CASSPMTDEQYF,TGCGCCAGCAGCCCAATGACGGACGAGCAGTACTTC
TRBD2,TRBJ2-7,TRBV5-6,NA,CASSLGRLAGSGEQYF,TGTGCCAGCAGCTTGGGTCGACTAGCGGGGTCGGGCGAGCAGTACTTC
NA,TRBJ2-6,TRBV10-3,few,CAISEGVRGANVLTF,TGTGCCATCAGTGAGGGTGTTCGTGGGGCCAACGTCCTGACTTTC
NA,TRBJ1-1,TRBV6-5,few,CASSRGREAFF,TGTGCCAGCAGCCGAGGACGTGAAGCTTTCTTT
NA,TRBJ2-3,TRBV6-5,NA,CASSYGRFSTDTQYF,TGTGCCAGCAGTTATGGCCGGTTTAGCACAGATACGCAGTATTTT
TRBD1,TRBJ1-2,TRBV5-1,NA,CASSGGDRGYGYTF,TGCGCCAGCAGCGGAGGGGACAGGGGTTACGGCTACACCTTC